Listed below are T cell receptor beta chains from one sample, sequenced in a study of OX40 agonist ivuxolimab in advanced cancers. Sequenced by immunoSEQ multiplex PCR; TCRdb stores in-frame clones only, minus some. The sample contains about 55,000 clones, around 80% of which appear only once. Source: CD4+ or CD8+ T cells sorted from blood, taken in a trial of the OX40 agonist ivuxolimab. The source is an adult with an advanced solid tumor such as melanoma, head and neck, liver or kidney cancer. Both conserved end residues are trimmed from each CDR3.

J,V,CDR3
TRBJ1-1,TRBV27,ASSFREGTEAF
TRBJ1-2,TRBV9,ASSAQGQNYGYT
TRBJ2-2,TRBV6-6,ASSYGLGDTGELF
TRBJ2-1,TRBV5-1,ASSSISGSSYNEQF
TRBJ2-2,TRBV11-3,ASSVTGSRTGELF
TRBJ2-2,TRBV5-1,ASSSQGANTGELF
TRBJ1-1,TRBV9,ASSVVRHGGRMNTEAF
TRBJ1-3,TRBV29-1,SVDQQGPTGHNGNTIY
TRBJ1-1,TRBV7-3,ASSLHGTANTEAF
TRBJ2-4,TRBV7-2,ASSPRGTGLAKNIQY
TRBJ1-2,TRBV7-2,ASSLAGADYGYT
TRBJ2-5,TRBV18,ASSSTRQETQY